Reported below is one T cell receptor (beta chain). TCRdb's copy holds only in-frame clones and misses some; the assay was immunoSEQ multiplex PCR. The sample has 650,000 to 950,000 clones, 75% to 90% seen once; the top ten hold about 0.0098%. The CDR3 extends over 14 amino acids. V lost 3 bases and J 2 bases, leaving 10 bases between the germline ends. Germline V gives CDR1 SGHVS, CDR2 FNYEAQ. This entry is derived from a study of shared T cell receptors in the human thymus. The sample was also linked to a second study, of human thymus T cells. Per that study: Usage of V and J genes appeared biased in thymic and blood repertoires. The related literature has documented a marked overlap of thymic repertoires among unrelated individuals.

The sequenced material came from thymocytes. The sequence was obtained from a girl in the first two years of life with a congenital heart defect. The chain uses TRBV7-6 and TRBJ2-5; D not resolved. The CDR3 nucleotides read TGTGCCAGCAGCTTCTGGGCTTCTCAAGAGACCCAGTACTTC. Translation gives CASSFWASQETQYF.